Sequencing of this T cell receptor (beta chain) was carried out in a study of low-dose radiotherapy and immunotherapy resistance in tumors. Study overall: Cyclophosphamide infusions of 200 mg/m2 came every two weeks, one day before radiation-immunotherapy. On cycle 1 day 1, patients started four cycles of oral aspirin 300 mg daily.

Alpha- and beta-chain coverage of first-strand cDNA came from TRAV- and TRBV-specific primers. TCR amplification used 20 to 25 PCR cycles, a constant-region primer and a V-primer adapter. MiXCR, applied by TCRdb to the reads, yields one record per CDR3 protein. The sample consists of roughly 14,000 distinct CDR3 sequences, more than 50% of them appearing once. Trimming removed 4 bases at V and 7 bases at J, with 8 bases between. The germline V gene has CDR1 MRHNA and CDR2 SNTAGT. The CDR3 runs 13 residues. The sequence derives from a human donor with advanced metastatic prostate, ovarian, gallbladder or colorectal cancer (not recorded which). This table probably holds off-target reads from a library built for another chain. The chain couples TRBV6-4 to TRBJ1-6; no reliable D call. CDR3 DNA: TGTGCCAGCAGTGCCGCGCGGAATTCACCCCTCCACTTT. Translated, it gives CASSAARNSPLHF.